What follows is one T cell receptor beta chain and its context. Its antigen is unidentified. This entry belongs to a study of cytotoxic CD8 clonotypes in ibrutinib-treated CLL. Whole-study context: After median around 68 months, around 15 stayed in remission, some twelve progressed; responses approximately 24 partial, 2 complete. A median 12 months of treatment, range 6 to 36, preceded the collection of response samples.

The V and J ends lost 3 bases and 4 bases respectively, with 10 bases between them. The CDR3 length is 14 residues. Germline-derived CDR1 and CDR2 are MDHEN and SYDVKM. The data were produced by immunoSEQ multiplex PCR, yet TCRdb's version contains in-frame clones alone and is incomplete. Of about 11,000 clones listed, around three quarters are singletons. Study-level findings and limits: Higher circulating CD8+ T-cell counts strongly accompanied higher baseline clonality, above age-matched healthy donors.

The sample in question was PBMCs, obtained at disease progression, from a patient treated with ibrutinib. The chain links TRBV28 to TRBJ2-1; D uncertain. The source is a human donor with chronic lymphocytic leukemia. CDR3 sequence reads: CASSFGQLYNEQFF. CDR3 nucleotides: TGTGCCAGCAGTTTCGGCCAGCTTTACAATGAGCAGTTCTTC.